This TCR beta chain stems from a study of blood T cells in healthy people across ages. Findings and limits, study-wide: Strong correlation existed between TCR beta diversity and naive T cell percentage.

Through a sample-barcoded 5' primer and a J-beta primer mix, a second PCR was run for roughly 6 to 12 cycles. TCRdb fed the 5' RACE reads into MiXCR, producing one record per CDR3 protein. Counted here are about 580,000 distinct CDR3 sequences, more than 45% occurring once; the ten biggest clones make up around 23%. The CDR3 has 13 residues. Germline lookup yields CDR1 SQVTM and CDR2 ANQGSEA. Trimming pared 7 bases from V and 0 bases from J, leaving 11 bases between. Remarks on this clonotype: Its antigen remains unidentified.

This rearrangement joins TRBV29-1 to TRBJ2-3, with D maybe TRBD1 (6 bases). Sequenced sample: blood. This TCR was recovered from a man older than 75 in good health. Here the CDR3 reads CSARDTSTDTQYF. DNA of the CDR3: TGCAGCGCTCGGGACACCAGCACAGATACGCAGTATTTT.